This entry concerns a single T cell receptor (beta chain). Its specificity is not known. V gave up 11 bases and J gave up 8 bases; unmatched junction bases: 17. Germline V gene lookup returns CDR1 MNHEY and CDR2 SVGAGI. The CDR3 covers 15 residues. The entry originates in a study of siplizumab effects on memory and regulatory T cells. Libraries were prepared by immunoSEQ multiplex PCR; TCRdb keeps only in-frame clonotypes and omits some of them. The sample records some 100,000 clones, around 90% being singletons. Study-wide results and caveats: Assignment of a naive or memory phenotype failed for roughly 80-95% of the proliferating CD4+ or CD8+ clones. A major contribution to the alloresponse seemed to be made by naive T cells, which seemed more diverse than memory cells. Proliferating siplizumab-culture Tregs lacked confirmation of suppressive function. Alloreactive clones mapping to unstimulated subsets formed only a minor fraction.

Input material: CD4+ T cells sorted from blood. The chain combines TRBV6-5 with TRBJ2-1, with 8 bases that match TRBD1. The source of this sequence is a human donor in good health. Some clones in this sample may be carry-over from other donors' samples. The DNA for the CDR3 is TGTGCCGTCTCCCGTGCTGGACAGGGCAGGGATGAGCAGTTCTTC. Encoded protein: CAVSRAGQGRDEQFF.